These 12 T cell receptor beta chains were all obtained from the same sample, sequenced in a study of cytotoxic CD8 clonotypes in ibrutinib-treated CLL. Profiled with immunoSEQ multiplex PCR; TCRdb holds only in-frame clones, not every one. In the table there are roughly 180,000 clones, under 85% of which are singletons. Source: PBMCs, taken after 24 months of ibrutinib treatment. The receptors here all came from a human donor with chronic lymphocytic leukemia.

J is TRBJ2-1 and V is TRBV7-6; maybe TRBD2 (6 bases). The V end lost 5 bases, the J end lost 0 bases, and 14 bases lay between the germline ends. The CDR3 is made up of 16 amino acids. Germline CDR1 is SGHVS and CDR2 is FNYEAQ. This CDR3 is CASSSGPTSSYNEQFF. CDR3 in DNA: TGTGCCAGCAGCAGCGGTCCGACTAGCTCCTACAATGAGCAGTTCTTC.

The chain employs TRBV6-1 and TRBJ2-7; possible D gene TRBD1, 6 bases. There are 12 residues in the CDR3. Per germline, CDR1 MNHNS and CDR2 SASEGT. Trimming shortened V by 5 bases and J by 6 bases, and 11 bases separated the two germline ends. The DNA of the CDR3 is TGTGCCAGCAGTCCGCAACAGGGCGAGCAGTACTTC. This translates into CASSPQQGEQYF.

This clone was detected once. The V and J genes are TRBV29-1 and TRBJ1-5; tentatively, D is TRBD1 (6 bases). The CDR3 runs 13 residues. V shed 5 bases and J shed 4 bases, with 12 bases lying between them. The germline CDR1 and CDR2 sequences are SQVTM and ANQGSEA. The CDR3 DNA is TGCAGCGTTCAGGGGATCGGAAATCAGCCCCAGCATTTT. This sequence encodes CSVQGIGNQPQHF.

CDR3 amino acids: CASSLAFTGNTYNEQFF. The CDR3 DNA sequence: TGTGCCAGCAGCTTGGCTTTTACAGGGAACACCTACAATGAGCAGTTCTTC. This rearrangement joins TRBV5-6 to TRBJ2-1; the D gene is possibly TRBD1 (6 bases). This CDR3 has 17 residues. The V end lost 0 bases, the J end lost 2 bases, and 15 bases lay between the germline ends. The V gene's germline CDR1 is SGHDT and CDR2 YYEEEE.

This clone was counted a single time. J is TRBJ1-1 and V is TRBV4-3; 10 bases match TRBD1. This CDR3 comprises 15 residues. J lost 1 base, V lost 1 base, and 0 bases had no gene match. The germline CDR1 and CDR2 sequences are LGHNA and YSLEER. CDR3 protein: CASSQGQGANTEAFF. The CDR3 bases are TGCGCCAGCAGCCAAGGACAGGGGGCGAACACTGAAGCTTTCTTT.

This clone is classed as medium-sized. The chain carries TRBV6-1 and TRBJ1-2; 9 nucleotides line up with TRBD1. Germline V gene data show CDR1 as MNHNS and CDR2 as SASEGT. Unmatched junction bases numbered 10, after V lost 2 bases and J lost 3 bases. This CDR3 is built from 17 residues. CDR3 in amino acids: CASSENLRGTGYYGYTF. The CDR3 DNA sequence: TGTGCCAGCAGTGAAAACCTGCGGGGGACAGGGTACTATGGCTACACCTTC.

J is TRBJ2-6 and V is TRBV7-2; D not resolved. There are 17 residues in the CDR3. Trimming stripped 8 bases from V and 0 bases from J, with 17 bases between. Per germline, CDR1 SGHTA and CDR2 FQGNSA. The CDR3 loop is CASHDQFLASGANVLTF. CDR3 nucleotide sequence: TGTGCCAGCCATGACCAGTTTTTGGCCTCTGGGGCCAACGTCCTGACTTTC.

This sequence joins TRBV4-2 and TRBJ2-2; D gene uncertain. This CDR3 region has 15 residues. Germline CDR1 reads LGHNA; CDR2 reads YNFKEQ. V was clipped by 4 bases and J by 2 bases, with 11 bases between them. The CDR3 nucleotides are TGTGCCAGCAGCCGGAACCGGAAAAACACCGGGGAGCTGTTTTTT. Translated, it gives CASSRNRKNTGELFF.

The chain employs TRBV6-1 and TRBJ2-7; TRBD1 matches 7 bases. The V gene's germline CDR1 is MNHNS and CDR2 SASEGT. Germline trimming cut 7 bases from V and 13 bases from J; bases unmatched to any gene: 13. The CDR3 runs 12 residues. DNA of the CDR3: TGTGCCAGCACCTTCTACCAGGGGGTGGCATACTTC. Translated: CASTFYQGVAYF.

This chain links TRBV6-5 with TRBJ2-1; D is undetermined. There are 11 residues in the CDR3. Germline CDR1 is MNHEY and CDR2 is SVGAGI. Trimming left V 7 bases short and J 3 bases short, with 4 bases between. The CDR3 nucleotides read TGTGCCAGCACCGGCTACAATGAGCAGTTCTTC. Protein sequence: CASTGYNEQFF.

The chain combines TRBV28 with TRBJ2-5; TRBD2 might be the D (5 bases). The CDR3 spans 12 residues. The germline gives CDR1 MDHEN, CDR2 SYDVKM. V shed 2 bases and J shed 5 bases, with 6 bases lying between them. CDR3: CASSLSGETQYF. The CDR3 DNA reads TGTGCCAGCAGTTTAAGCGGTGAGACCCAGTACTTC.

This clone was counted only a few times. The rearrangement uses TRBV4-1 and TRBJ2-7; 11 bases are shared with TRBD1. Losses at the gene ends were 3 bases for V and 5 bases for J; bases not matched to a gene: 3. Germline V gene lookup returns CDR1 MGHRA and CDR2 YSYEKL. This CDR3 spans 14 amino acids. The CDR3 is CASSHGTGGNEQYF. The CDR3 DNA sequence: TGCGCCAGCAGCCATGGGACAGGGGGGAACGAGCAGTACTTC.